This T cell receptor (beta chain) was sequenced during a study of shared clonotypes between healthy human individuals. Study background: The people who gave samples were two women and three men aged 18 to 49.

TCRdb's copy holds only in-frame clones and misses some; the assay was immunoSEQ multiplex PCR. The repertoire holds approximately 2.1 million clones, about 92% seen once, with 0.39% in the top ten. Remarks on this clone: The antigen is not known.

The V and J ends lost 0 bases and 2 bases, in that order; junction bases with no gene match: 8. The CDR3 spans 18 residues. CDR1 WNHNN and CDR2 SYGVQD come from the germline V gene (reference sequence). Study outcomes and limitations: Memory subsets generally showed lower estimated richness than naive subsets. Non-shared clonotypes displayed generation probabilities falling below those of clonotypes present in all four donors.

This clonotype was obtained from a man between 18 and 35 years old in good health. Some clones in this sample may be carry-over from other donors' samples. Sequenced material: naive CD4+ T cells from PBMCs. Subset in this sample: CD45RA+ positively selected. V is TRBV10-1 and J is TRBJ2-2, with 8 bases matching TRBD2. The CDR3 loop is CASSESTPAGGNTGELFF. CDR3 coding DNA: TGCGCCAGCAGTGAGTCGACTCCCGCGGGAGGAAACACCGGGGAGCTGTTTTTT.